Sequencing of this T cell receptor (beta chain) was carried out in a study of T-cell reconstitution after alpha-beta-depleted transplantation in children. Unique molecular identifiers tagged the TCRbeta library. MiXCR was run by TCRdb on the PCR reads, yielding one entry per CDR3 protein. The table includes 600,000 to 700,000 distinct CDR3 sequences, roughly 17% detected once. Germline-derived CDR1 and CDR2 are SEHNR and FQNEAQ (reference sequence). CDR3 length: 13 residues. Trimming took 5 bases from V and 5 from J, leaving 9 bases between them. The receptor's source is a human donor who donated a stem cell graft to a child with acute myeloid leukemia. J is TRBJ2-2 and V is TRBV7-9; D is unclear. Sample: PBMCs from the stem cell graft donor, taken from the stem cell graft. The DNA of the CDR3 is TGTGCCAGCAGCCATGGATGGACCGGGGAGCTGTTTTTT. It yields the protein CASSHGWTGELFF.